These T cell receptor beta chains were read from a single sample in a study of control samples from healthy donors and cancer patients. Profiled with immunoSEQ multiplex PCR; TCRdb holds only in-frame clones, not every one. The sample contains around 92,000 clones, 82% of which appear only once. The sequenced sample was blood. The origin of the receptors is a man between 60 and 75 years old in good health. The CDR3 runs from the conserved cysteine through the conserved F or W. The D gene is left open where the match is weak. Size is stated for part of the rows, as once, few or many counts, or as a class when the clone is expanded.

abundance: -; v_gene: TRBV2; j_gene: TRBJ1-5; d_gene: TRBD1; CDR3aa: CASSYDRGSQPQHF; CDR3nt: TGTGCCAGCAGCTATGACAGGGGAAGCCAGCCCCAGCATTTT
abundance: -; v_gene: TRBV6-2/TRBV6-3; j_gene: TRBJ2-2; d_gene: -; CDR3aa: CASSYSLGVPADTGELFF; CDR3nt: TGTGCCAGCAGTTACTCCTTAGGGGTACCCGCGGATACCGGGGAGCTGTTTTTT
abundance: -; v_gene: TRBV12-3/TRBV12-4; j_gene: TRBJ2-5; d_gene: -; CDR3aa: CASRSEGGTQYF; CDR3nt: TGTGCCAGCAGATCCGAGGGGGGTACCCAGTACTTC
abundance: -; v_gene: TRBV9; j_gene: TRBJ2-7; d_gene: -; CDR3aa: CASSVGGSYEQYF; CDR3nt: TGTGCCAGCAGCGTAGGTGGCTCCTACGAGCAGTACTTC
abundance: once; v_gene: TRBV3-1/TRBV3-2; j_gene: TRBJ2-3; d_gene: TRBD2; CDR3aa: CASSQEGAGGPTDTQYF; CDR3nt: TGTGCCAGCAGCCAAGAAGGTGCGGGAGGGCCCACAGATACGCAGTATTTT
abundance: -; v_gene: TRBV27; j_gene: TRBJ2-3; d_gene: -; CDR3aa: CASTSDLDTQYF; CDR3nt: TGTGCCAGCACCTCCGACTTAGATACGCAGTATTTT
abundance: -; v_gene: TRBV9; j_gene: TRBJ2-1; d_gene: TRBD2; CDR3aa: CASGESGGPTRHNEQFF; CDR3nt: TGTGCCAGCGGGGAGAGCGGGGGGCCCACCCGCCACAATGAGCAGTTCTTC
abundance: -; v_gene: TRBV19; j_gene: TRBJ1-2; d_gene: TRBD1; CDR3aa: CASSRRWDREYYGYTF; CDR3nt: TGTGCCAGTAGTAGGAGATGGGACAGGGAATACTATGGCTACACCTTC
abundance: -; v_gene: TRBV5-6; j_gene: TRBJ1-1; d_gene: -; CDR3aa: CASSGILTGGSTEAFF; CDR3nt: TGTGCCAGCAGCGGTATACTGACAGGCGGAAGCACTGAAGCTTTCTTT
abundance: -; v_gene: TRBV15; j_gene: TRBJ2-1; d_gene: TRBD1; CDR3aa: CATSRVSGGSYNEQFF; CDR3nt: TGTGCCACCAGCAGAGTTTCAGGGGGCTCCTACAATGAGCAGTTCTTC
abundance: -; v_gene: TRBV5-5; j_gene: TRBJ2-6; d_gene: -; CDR3aa: CASFNRVTGANVLTF; CDR3nt: TGTGCCAGTTTTAACAGGGTAACTGGGGCCAACGTCCTGACTTTC
abundance: once; v_gene: TRBV9; j_gene: TRBJ1-2; d_gene: -; CDR3aa: CASSVEDHGYTF; CDR3nt: TGTGCCAGCAGCGTGGAAGACCATGGCTACACCTTC
abundance: -; v_gene: TRBV5-6; j_gene: TRBJ1-2; d_gene: TRBD1; CDR3aa: CASSPLGTASNYGYTF; CDR3nt: TGTGCCAGCAGCCCGCTCGGGACAGCATCTAACTATGGCTACACCTTC
abundance: -; v_gene: TRBV30; j_gene: TRBJ2-1; d_gene: -; CDR3aa: CAWKQDRYYNEQFF; CDR3nt: TGTGCCTGGAAGCAGGACCGGTACTACAATGAGCAGTTCTTC
abundance: -; v_gene: TRBV9; j_gene: TRBJ2-2; d_gene: TRBD2; CDR3aa: CASSAPLAGVPGELFF; CDR3nt: TGTGCCAGCAGCGCCCCGCTAGCGGGAGTGCCCGGGGAGCTGTTTTTT
abundance: -; v_gene: TRBV23-1; j_gene: TRBJ1-1; d_gene: -; CDR3aa: CASRSTSTEAFF; CDR3nt: TGCGCCAGCAGGTCTACTTCCACTGAAGCTTTCTTT
abundance: -; v_gene: TRBV19; j_gene: TRBJ2-3; d_gene: TRBD1; CDR3aa: CASSDRDRGTDTQYF; CDR3nt: TGTGCCAGTAGTGACCGGGACAGGGGCACAGATACGCAGTATTTT
abundance: -; v_gene: TRBV3-1/TRBV3-2; j_gene: TRBJ1-1; d_gene: -; CDR3aa: CASSQDGGPAFF; CDR3nt: TGTGCCAGCAGCCAAGATGGCGGGCCGGCTTTCTTT
abundance: -; v_gene: TRBV29-1; j_gene: TRBJ1-1; d_gene: -; CDR3aa: CSGRTDTEAFF; CDR3nt: TGCAGCGGTAGGACAGATACTGAAGCTTTCTTT
abundance: -; v_gene: TRBV11-3; j_gene: TRBJ2-3; d_gene: TRBD2; CDR3aa: CASSYASGGFTDTQYF; CDR3nt: TGTGCCAGCAGTTACGCTAGCGGGGGGTTCACAGATACGCAGTATTTT
abundance: -; v_gene: TRBV7-2; j_gene: TRBJ2-3; d_gene: -; CDR3aa: CASSAFFRDPRPDTQYF; CDR3nt: TGTGCCAGCAGCGCTTTCTTCCGGGACCCCCGGCCAGATACGCAGTATTTT
abundance: -; v_gene: TRBV30; j_gene: TRBJ1-1; d_gene: TRBD1; CDR3aa: CACGTGVDTEAFF; CDR3nt: TGTGCCTGCGGGACAGGGGTGGACACTGAAGCTTTCTTT
abundance: once; v_gene: TRBV18; j_gene: TRBJ2-7; d_gene: TRBD1; CDR3aa: CASSPGTGGNEQYF; CDR3nt: TGTGCCAGCTCACCTGGGACAGGGGGCAACGAGCAGTACTTC
abundance: -; v_gene: TRBV3-1/TRBV3-2; j_gene: TRBJ2-1; d_gene: -; CDR3aa: CASSHPREMGRAGPHPYNEQFF; CDR3nt: TGTGCCAGCAGCCACCCTCGTGAGATGGGCAGGGCTGGGCCTCACCCCTACAATGAGCAGTTCTTC
abundance: -; v_gene: TRBV11-2; j_gene: TRBJ1-2; d_gene: TRBD1; CDR3aa: CASSLDSFVLTGGSWGYTF; CDR3nt: TGTGCCAGCAGCTTAGATTCGTTCGTGCTGACAGGGGGCTCTTGGGGCTACACCTTC
abundance: -; v_gene: TRBV27; j_gene: TRBJ2-1; d_gene: TRBD2; CDR3aa: CATGRLAGLYNEQFF; CDR3nt: TGTGCCACTGGGCGACTAGCGGGATTATACAATGAGCAGTTCTTC
abundance: -; v_gene: TRBV28; j_gene: TRBJ2-2; d_gene: TRBD1; CDR3aa: CASSLTGARATGELFF; CDR3nt: TGTGCCAGCAGTTTAACAGGGGCGCGGGCCACCGGGGAGCTGTTTTTT
abundance: -; v_gene: TRBV6-5; j_gene: TRBJ1-4; d_gene: TRBD1; CDR3aa: CASSYRTGSDEKLFF; CDR3nt: TGTGCCAGCAGTTACCGGACAGGGTCGGATGAAAAACTGTTTTTT
abundance: -; v_gene: TRBV5-5; j_gene: TRBJ2-2; d_gene: -; CDR3aa: CASSLRGAGGELFF; CDR3nt: TGTGCCAGCAGCTTGCGCGGGGCGGGCGGGGAGCTGTTTTTT
abundance: -; v_gene: TRBV10-1; j_gene: TRBJ2-7; d_gene: TRBD2; CDR3aa: CASILARLAGEGEQYF; CDR3nt: TGCGCCAGCATTCTCGCAAGACTAGCGGGAGAGGGCGAGCAGTACTTC
abundance: once; v_gene: TRBV4-2; j_gene: TRBJ2-1; d_gene: TRBD2; CDR3aa: CASSPTSGRVGRPDEQFF; CDR3nt: TGTGCCAGCAGCCCGACTAGCGGGAGAGTTGGTCGTCCCGATGAGCAGTTCTTC
abundance: -; v_gene: TRBV2; j_gene: TRBJ2-5; d_gene: TRBD1; CDR3aa: CASAAHRGQVKTQYF; CDR3nt: TGTGCCAGCGCGGCTCACAGGGGGCAAGTCAAGACCCAGTACTTC
abundance: -; v_gene: TRBV27; j_gene: TRBJ1-2; d_gene: -; CDR3aa: CASSLSTRGTRYGYTF; CDR3nt: TGTGCCAGCAGTTTATCCACGCGGGGGACCCGCTATGGCTACACCTTC
abundance: once; v_gene: TRBV7-9; j_gene: TRBJ2-3; d_gene: -; CDR3aa: CASSFAGNTDTQYF; CDR3nt: TGTGCCAGCAGCTTCGCGGGAAACACAGATACGCAGTATTTT
abundance: -; v_gene: TRBV3-1/TRBV3-2; j_gene: TRBJ1-5; d_gene: -; CDR3aa: CASSRLRHQPQHF; CDR3nt: TGTGCCAGCAGCCGGCTCAGACATCAGCCCCAGCATTTT
abundance: -; v_gene: TRBV6-1; j_gene: TRBJ2-7; d_gene: -; CDR3aa: CASSEGGTYEQYF; CDR3nt: TGTGCCAGCAGTGAAGGGGGGACCTACGAGCAGTACTTC
abundance: -; v_gene: TRBV28; j_gene: TRBJ2-7; d_gene: -; CDR3aa: CASSFPPWTVGYEQYF; CDR3nt: TGTGCCAGCAGTTTCCCCCCCTGGACAGTCGGGTACGAGCAGTACTTC
abundance: few; v_gene: TRBV30; j_gene: TRBJ1-1; d_gene: TRBD1; CDR3aa: CAWRGQANTEAFF; CDR3nt: TGTGCCTGGAGGGGACAGGCGAACACTGAAGCTTTCTTT
abundance: -; v_gene: TRBV6-5; j_gene: TRBJ2-2; d_gene: TRBD1; CDR3aa: CASSTGQGHTGELFF; CDR3nt: TGTGCCAGCAGTACGGGACAGGGACACACCGGGGAGCTGTTTTTT
abundance: -; v_gene: TRBV13; j_gene: TRBJ2-7; d_gene: TRBD2; CDR3aa: CASSLRSLAGAYEQYF; CDR3nt: TGTGCCAGCAGCTTACGGTCTCTAGCGGGAGCATACGAGCAGTACTTC
abundance: -; v_gene: TRBV30; j_gene: TRBJ1-5; d_gene: -; CDR3aa: CAWSIGSPGGNQPQHF; CDR3nt: TGTGCCTGGAGTATAGGGAGCCCCGGGGGCAATCAGCCCCAGCATTTT
abundance: -; v_gene: TRBV2; j_gene: TRBJ1-3; d_gene: -; CDR3aa: CASKKFTRGNTIYF; CDR3nt: TGTGCCAGCAAGAAATTTACGAGGGGAAACACCATATATTTT
abundance: -; v_gene: TRBV29-1; j_gene: TRBJ2-2; d_gene: TRBD1; CDR3aa: CSVGNGQVSAQLFF; CDR3nt: TGCAGCGTTGGAAACGGACAGGTATCGGCCCAGCTGTTTTTT
abundance: -; v_gene: TRBV7-8; j_gene: TRBJ1-5; d_gene: -; CDR3aa: CASSKESNQPQHF; CDR3nt: TGTGCCAGCAGTAAGGAGAGCAATCAGCCCCAGCATTTT
abundance: -; v_gene: TRBV19; j_gene: TRBJ2-6; d_gene: -; CDR3aa: CASSKGDRANVLTF; CDR3nt: TGTGCCAGTAGTAAGGGGGATAGGGCCAACGTCCTGACTTTC
abundance: -; v_gene: TRBV3-1/TRBV3-2; j_gene: TRBJ2-1; d_gene: TRBD1; CDR3aa: CASSQGDRGIYNEQFF; CDR3nt: TGTGCCAGCAGCCAAGGGGACAGGGGGATCTACAATGAGCAGTTCTTC
abundance: -; v_gene: TRBV19; j_gene: TRBJ2-2; d_gene: TRBD2; CDR3aa: CASSIGGRTTGELFF; CDR3nt: TGTGCCAGTAGTATCGGCGGGAGGACGACCGGGGAGCTGTTTTTT
abundance: -; v_gene: TRBV24-1; j_gene: TRBJ2-3; d_gene: TRBD1; CDR3aa: CATSDMTGRTDTQYF; CDR3nt: TGTGCCACCAGTGACATGACAGGGCGCACAGATACGCAGTATTTT
abundance: -; v_gene: TRBV6-6; j_gene: TRBJ1-2; d_gene: -; CDR3aa: CASSYHDNMILYGYTF; CDR3nt: TGTGCCAGCAGTTACCACGACAATATGATTCTTTATGGCTACACCTTC
abundance: -; v_gene: TRBV4-1; j_gene: TRBJ1-2; d_gene: -; CDR3aa: CASSQAVALYGYTF; CDR3nt: TGCGCCAGCAGCCAAGCGGTGGCCCTCTATGGCTACACCTTC
abundance: few; v_gene: TRBV10-3; j_gene: TRBJ1-1; d_gene: -; CDR3aa: CAISPDRFNTEAFF; CDR3nt: TGTGCCATCAGTCCCGACAGGTTCAACACTGAAGCTTTCTTT
abundance: -; v_gene: TRBV19; j_gene: TRBJ2-3; d_gene: -; CDR3aa: CASSITDTQYF; CDR3nt: TGTGCCAGTAGTATCACAGATACGCAGTATTTT
abundance: -; v_gene: TRBV5-1; j_gene: TRBJ1-1; d_gene: -; CDR3aa: CASSWTANTEAFF; CDR3nt: TGCGCCAGCAGCTGGACGGCGAACACTGAAGCTTTCTTT
abundance: -; v_gene: TRBV5-6; j_gene: TRBJ2-1; d_gene: TRBD2; CDR3aa: CASSLAGGSSSYNEQFF; CDR3nt: TGTGCCAGCAGCTTGGCGGGAGGATCTAGCTCCTACAATGAGCAGTTCTTC
abundance: -; v_gene: TRBV27; j_gene: TRBJ1-2; d_gene: -; CDR3aa: CASSSGVYDRYTF; CDR3nt: TGTGCCAGCAGTTCCGGGGTGTACGATCGCTACACCTTC
abundance: -; v_gene: TRBV7-8; j_gene: TRBJ1-3; d_gene: -; CDR3aa: CASSPRVGEARPGNTIYF; CDR3nt: TGTGCCAGCAGCCCTAGAGTCGGGGAAGCTAGGCCTGGAAACACCATATATTTT
abundance: once; v_gene: TRBV28; j_gene: TRBJ2-7; d_gene: TRBD1; CDR3aa: CASRRRQGLGHEQYF; CDR3nt: TGTGCCAGCAGACGTAGACAGGGATTGGGTCACGAGCAGTACTTC
abundance: -; v_gene: TRBV11-3; j_gene: TRBJ2-2; d_gene: TRBD2; CDR3aa: CASSLQSGGGAGELFF; CDR3nt: TGTGCCAGCAGCTTACAGTCCGGCGGGGGGGCCGGGGAGCTGTTTTTT
abundance: -; v_gene: TRBV27; j_gene: TRBJ2-7; d_gene: TRBD1; CDR3aa: CASSSSTGGHEQYF; CDR3nt: TGTGCCAGCAGTTCCTCGACAGGGGGCCACGAGCAGTACTTC